The 8 T cell receptor beta chains presented below share a single source sample, sequenced in a study of T cell responses to AZD1222 COVID-19 vaccine. Only in-frame clones appear in the TCRdb table, and some are missing; sequencing was by immunoSEQ multiplex PCR. Among about 150,000 clones, around 90% were seen once, and the ten largest hold approximately 5.1%. The sequences come from peripheral blood, collected 28 days after the second dose of the MenACWY control vaccine. The origin of the receptors is an adult who received the MenACWY meningococcal vaccine as a control.

V and J are TRBV27 and TRBJ1-5, with 11 bases matching TRBD1. This CDR3 spans 14 amino acids. The germline V gene has CDR1 MNHEY and CDR2 SMNVEV (reference sequence). After removal of 6 bases from V and 7 bases from J, the junction contained 5 bases not matched to a gene. The DNA of the CDR3 is TGTGCCAGCAGGGGACAGGGGGATGCGCAGCCCCAGCATTTT. Protein product: CASRGQGDAQPQHF.

This chain connects TRBV28 to TRBJ1-2; maybe TRBD1 (6 bases). This CDR3 region has 15 residues. Germline CDR1 MDHEN, CDR2 SYDVKM. V lost 3 bases and J 6 bases, leaving 17 bases between the germline ends. In nucleotides, the CDR3 is TGTGCCAGCAGTTTCTTTCCTTTGAACAGGGATGGCTACACCTTC. It yields the protein CASSFFPLNRDGYTF.

CDR3 DNA: TGTGCCAGCAGTACTTCCTTGAGAAGGAATGAGCAGTTCTTC. Amino acid sequence: CASSTSLRRNEQFF. The chain has TRBV6-5 and TRBJ2-1, with D uncertain. The CDR3 spans 14 residues. Trimming stripped 5 bases from V and 7 bases from J, with 15 bases between. Germline CDR1 and CDR2: MNHEY and SVGAGI.

The chain combines TRBV2 with TRBJ2-1; unclear D gene. From germline, CDR1 is SNHLY and CDR2 FYNNEI. CDR3 length equals 14 residues. Trimming took off 1 base at V and 6 bases at J, with 10 bases between the two ends. The CDR3 bases are TGTGCCAGCAGTGAAGTTTATAGGTCCAATGAGCAGTTCTTC. It specifies CASSEVYRSNEQFF.

The chain is built from TRBV9 and TRBJ2-3, with a possible D match to TRBD2 (5 bases). This CDR3 spans 13 amino acids. V lost 4 bases and J 6 bases, leaving 12 bases between the germline ends. Looked up from germline, CDR1 is SGDLS and CDR2 is YYNGEE. The CDR3 loop is CASSLRTGDTQYF. Written as DNA, the CDR3 is TGTGCCAGCAGCCTAAGGACGGGGGATACGCAGTATTTT.

The chain recombines TRBV11-3 with TRBJ2-4; D tentatively reads TRBD1 or TRBD2 (5 bases each). This CDR3 contains 13 residues. Germline V gene data show CDR1 as SGHNT and CDR2 as YENEEA. Trimming removed 1 base at V and 14 bases at J, with 15 bases between. The CDR3 region is CASSLVTGRLEYF. CDR3 nucleotides: TGTGCCAGCAGCTTAGTTACGGGGCGCTTGGAGTACTTC.

The chain employs TRBV6-5 and TRBJ2-7; D is perhaps TRBD2 (5 bases). This CDR3 has 12 residues. Germline CDR1 is MNHEY and CDR2 is SVGAGI. Between the trimmed V and J ends, which lost 3 bases and 5 bases, there was a span of 8 bases. The CDR3 is CASSYKGDEQYF. DNA for the CDR3: TGTGCCAGCAGTTATAAGGGAGACGAGCAGTACTTC.

J is TRBJ1-2 and V is TRBV6-5; no clear D gene. The CDR3 runs 13 residues. Germline V gives CDR1 MNHEY, CDR2 SVGAGI. Trimming shortened V by 2 bases and J by 5 bases, and 9 bases separated the two germline ends. This CDR3 is CASSYIGQYGYTF. CDR3 nucleotide sequence: TGTGCCAGCAGTTACATCGGGCAGTATGGCTACACCTTC.